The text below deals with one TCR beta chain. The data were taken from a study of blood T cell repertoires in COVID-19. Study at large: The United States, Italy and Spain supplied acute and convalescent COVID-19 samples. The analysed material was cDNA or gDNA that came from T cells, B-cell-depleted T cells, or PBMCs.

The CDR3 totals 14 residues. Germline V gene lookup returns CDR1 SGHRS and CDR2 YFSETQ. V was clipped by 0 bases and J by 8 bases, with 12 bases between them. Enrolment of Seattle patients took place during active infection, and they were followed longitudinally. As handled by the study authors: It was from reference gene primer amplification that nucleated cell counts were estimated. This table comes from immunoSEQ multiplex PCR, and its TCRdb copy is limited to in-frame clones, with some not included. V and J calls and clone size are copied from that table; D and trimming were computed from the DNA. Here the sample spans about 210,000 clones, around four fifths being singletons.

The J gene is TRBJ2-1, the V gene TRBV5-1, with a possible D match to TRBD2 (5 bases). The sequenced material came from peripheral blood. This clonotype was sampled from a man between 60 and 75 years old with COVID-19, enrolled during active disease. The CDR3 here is CASSLERLADEQFF. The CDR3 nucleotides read TGCGCCAGCAGCTTGGAGAGGCTAGCAGATGAGCAGTTCTTC.